These T cell receptor beta chains were read from a single sample in a study of identical twins. TCRdb re-analysed the 5' RACE reads in MiXCR, keeping a single row per CDR3 protein. The data contain under 900,000 distinct CDR3 sequences, 15% to 20% of them singletons. The sample also formed part of further work on T cells expressing NK-cell markers.

The sequencing sample was made of PBMCs. The receptors originated from a woman between 18 and 29 years old in good health. Each CDR3 is given with its conserved first and last residue. A D gene is named only where the DNA matches it firmly. Size tells how often a clone was seen (once, few, many) or the class of an expanded clone, and some rows leave it out.

J gene	clone size	V gene	CDR3 length	D gene	CDR3 protein	CDR3 DNA
TRBJ1-6	NA	TRBV7-2	15	NA	CASSLGQLVNSPLHF	TGTGCCAGCAGCTTAGGCCAGTTGGTTAATTCACCCCTCCACTTT
TRBJ1-1	few	TRBV7-2	14	NA	CASSLVGGDTEAFF	TGCGCCAGCAGCTTGGTTGGGGGTGACACTGAAGCTTTCTTT
TRBJ1-2	NA	TRBV7-9	13	NA	CASRPLQGYGYTF	TGTGCCAGCAGGCCCCTACAAGGCTATGGCTACACCTTC
TRBJ2-3	NA	TRBV6-5	15	NA	CASSYGWARTDTQYF	TGTGCCAGCAGTTACGGCTGGGCTCGCACAGATACGCAGTATTTT
TRBJ2-7	NA	TRBV12-5	16	NA	CASGVASAAGFYEQYF	TGTGCTAGTGGCGTGGCCAGCGCGGCAGGGTTCTACGAGCAGTACTTC
TRBJ2-1	few	TRBV20-1	14	NA	CSARWWRSYNEQFF	TGCAGTGCTAGATGGTGGCGGTCCTACAATGAGCAGTTCTTC
TRBJ2-3	few	TRBV7-9	15	NA	CASSPRWASTDTQYF	TGTGCCAGCAGCCCCCGGTGGGCTAGCACAGATACGCAGTATTTT
TRBJ1-1	NA	TRBV29-1	13	NA	CSVQPGGYTEAFF	TGCAGCGTTCAACCTGGGGGTTATACTGAAGCTTTCTTT
TRBJ2-5	few	TRBV3-1	13	NA	CASSQVQEETQYF	TGTGCCAGCAGCCAAGTACAGGAAGAGACCCAGTACTTC
TRBJ2-7	few	TRBV5-1	15	NA	CASSLAMGKDYEQYF	TGCGCCAGCAGCTTGGCAATGGGGAAAGACTACGAGCAGTACTTC
TRBJ1-3	NA	TRBV6-6	13	NA	CASSYTDRNTIYF	TGTGCCAGCAGTTACACTGACAGAAACACCATATATTTT
TRBJ2-1	NA	TRBV12-3/TRBV12-4	12	NA	CASSSGRREQFF	TGTGCCAGCAGCTCCGGTAGACGGGAGCAGTTCTTC
TRBJ2-7	NA	TRBV11-2	14	NA	CASSLEDSDYEQYF	TGTGCCAGCAGCTTAGAGGACAGCGACTACGAGCAGTACTTC
TRBJ2-5	NA	TRBV7-3	15	NA	CASSAKAQPQETQYF	TGTGCCAGCAGCGCCAAGGCCCAACCACAAGAGACCCAGTACTTC
TRBJ2-5	few	TRBV7-3	14	TRBD2	CASSPFGGAETQYF	TGTGCCAGCAGCCCTTTCGGGGGGGCCGAGACCCAGTACTTC
TRBJ1-1	NA	TRBV5-1	13	NA	CASSGALNTEAFF	TGCGCCAGCAGTGGGGCCTTGAACACTGAAGCTTTCTTT
TRBJ1-1	many	TRBV5-5	15	NA	CASSFHRGEGTEAFF	TGTGCCAGCAGCTTCCATCGGGGTGAGGGGACTGAAGCTTTCTTT
TRBJ2-7	once	TRBV5-8	15	NA	CASRTGTATSYVQYF	TGTGCCAGCAGGACCGGGACGGCCACCTCCTACGTGCAGTACTTC
TRBJ2-1	few	TRBV7-9	12	NA	CAIGGAYNEQFF	TGTGCCATCGGAGGTGCCTACAATGAGCAGTTCTTC
TRBJ1-2	NA	TRBV9	16	TRBD1	CASSSPRGQPNYGYTF	TGTGCCAGCAGCTCACCTCGGGGACAGCCTAACTATGGCTACACCTTC
TRBJ1-1	few	TRBV12-3/TRBV12-4	13	NA	CASSLEQRTEAFF	TGTGCCAGCAGTTTAGAACAGAGAACTGAAGCTTTCTTT
TRBJ2-7	NA	TRBV12-3/TRBV12-4	15	NA	CASSSPPGASYEQYF	TGTGCCAGCAGTTCCCCTCCAGGAGCCTCCTACGAGCAGTACTTC
TRBJ1-5	few	TRBV12-3/TRBV12-4	15	TRBD1	CASSPLDRATQPQHF	TGTGCCAGCAGTCCCCTGGACAGGGCCACCCAGCCCCAGCATTTT
TRBJ2-3	few	TRBV11-1	20	TRBD2	CASSLPLKSTGGPITDTQYF	TGTGCCAGCAGCTTACCTTTAAAGTCGACGGGAGGACCTATCACAGATACGCAGTATTTT
TRBJ2-5	few	TRBV7-9	16	NA	CASSPLMGGLQETQYF	TGTGCCAGCAGCCCCTTGATGGGGGGACTCCAAGAGACCCAGTACTTC
TRBJ1-1	NA	TRBV20-1	9	NA	CSTSGVAFF	TGCAGTACTAGCGGGGTTGCTTTCTTT
TRBJ2-1	NA	TRBV9	17	NA	CASSAARTYLSYNEQFF	TGTGCCAGCAGCGCAGCGAGGACTTACCTCTCCTACAATGAGCAGTTCTTC
TRBJ2-7	NA	TRBV7-9	12	NA	CASSARALEQYF	TGTGCCAGCAGCGCCCGGGCCCTCGAGCAGTACTTC
TRBJ1-6	NA	TRBV12-3/TRBV12-4	16	NA	CASSSPGAGEESPLHF	TGTGCCAGCAGTTCACCAGGGGCGGGAGAGGAGTCACCCCTCCACTTT
TRBJ2-5	NA	TRBV6-5	17	NA	CASSYARQRREQETQYF	TGTGCCAGCAGTTACGCCCGACAGAGAAGGGAACAAGAGACCCAGTACTTC
TRBJ2-1	many	TRBV20-1	14	TRBD2	CSASTLAGGNEQFF	TGCAGTGCTAGTACCCTAGCGGGGGGCAATGAGCAGTTCTTC
TRBJ2-7	NA	TRBV20-1	13	NA	CSAGETGLYEQYF	TGCAGTGCTGGGGAGACAGGTCTCTACGAGCAGTACTTC
TRBJ1-1	NA	TRBV20-1	12	NA	CSATAPGTEAFF	TGCAGTGCTACCGCGCCCGGCACTGAAGCTTTCTTT
TRBJ1-1	few	TRBV18	14	TRBD1	CASSHRRSDREAFF	TGTGCCAGCTCACACCGCCGTTCGGACAGGGAAGCTTTCTTT
TRBJ2-7	NA	TRBV20-1	13	NA	CSASGARTYEQYF	TGCAGTGCTAGTGGGGCCAGAACCTACGAGCAGTACTTC
TRBJ1-6	few	TRBV6-5	16	NA	CASSYSGGPYNSPLHF	TGTGCCAGCAGTTACTCGGGAGGACCGTATAATTCACCCCTCCACTTT
TRBJ2-1	many	TRBV7-2	12	NA	CASSLIPHEQFF	TGTGCCAGCAGCTTAATCCCGCATGAGCAGTTCTTC
TRBJ2-7	NA	TRBV18	14	TRBD1	CASSRGTANYEQYF	TGTGCCAGCTCACGGGGGACAGCAAACTACGAGCAGTACTTC
TRBJ1-3	NA	TRBV6-1	14	TRBD1	CASIGQGTGNTIYF	TGTGCCAGCATTGGACAGGGGACAGGAAACACCATATATTTT
TRBJ2-2	NA	TRBV10-3	15	NA	CAISESRLPTGELFF	TGTGCCATCAGTGAGTCGAGGCTTCCCACCGGGGAGCTGTTTTTT
TRBJ2-5	few	TRBV5-1	13	TRBD1	CASRGRQGSEEYF	TGCGCCAGCAGGGGCAGACAGGGGTCGGAGGAGTACTTC
TRBJ2-1	few	TRBV18	16	NA	CASSLDLRWGYNEQFF	TGTGCCAGCTCACTGGACTTGCGGTGGGGCTACAATGAGCAGTTCTTC
TRBJ1-5	NA	TRBV6-8	15	TRBD1	CASRHGTGENQPQHF	TGTGCCAGCAGACACGGGACAGGAGAAAATCAGCCCCAGCATTTT
TRBJ1-5	few	TRBV27	16	NA	CASSTRFGSSNQPQHF	TGTGCCAGCAGTACCCGTTTCGGGTCTAGCAATCAGCCCCAGCATTTT
TRBJ2-7	few	TRBV5-1	14	NA	CASSLVADTYEQYF	TGCGCCAGCAGCTTGGTAGCGGATACCTACGAGCAGTACTTC
TRBJ2-7	NA	TRBV20-1	13	TRBD2	CSAGRSSGYEQYF	TGCAGTGCTGGACGGTCTAGCGGCTACGAGCAGTACTTC
TRBJ2-7	NA	TRBV20-1	15	TRBD2	CSARDSGGLSYEQYF	TGCAGTGCTAGAGATAGCGGGGGGCTCTCCTACGAGCAGTACTTC
TRBJ1-2	NA	TRBV6-1	12	NA	CASMGIGNGYTF	TGTGCCAGCATGGGAATTGGTAATGGCTACACCTTC
TRBJ2-7	NA	TRBV7-9	17	TRBD2	CASSSGLAGGYSYEQYF	TGTGCCAGCAGCTCGGGACTAGCGGGAGGATACTCCTACGAGCAGTACTTC